Listed below are T cell receptor beta chains from one sample, sequenced in a study of cytomegalovirus exposure and HLA in healthy donors. The table came from immunoSEQ multiplex PCR; TCRdb's copy has only in-frame clones and leaves some out. Of around 160,000 clones listed, roughly 80% are singletons. The sample comprised PBMCs. The receptors stem from a male donor in good health and CMV-seronegative. Each CDR3 is given with its conserved first and last residue.

CDR3 length	V gene	J gene	CDR3 protein
15	TRBV27	TRBJ2-3	CASSSGQLFTDTQYF
12	TRBV18	TRBJ2-7	CASSPGQYEQYF
20	TRBV18	TRBJ1-1	CASSLGGLRDRGRGGTEAFF
15	TRBV7-2	TRBJ1-1	CASSPRGTSNTEAFF
16	TRBV2	TRBJ2-5	CASSEVRFGGQETQYF
12	TRBV9	TRBJ1-6	CASRAGNSPLHF
16	TRBV7-9	TRBJ2-2	CASSKNSGVNTGELFF
14	TRBV9	TRBJ2-5	CASSPLLSWETQYF
13	TRBV19	TRBJ1-1	CASSWGQNTEAFF
13	TRBV7-2	TRBJ2-7	CASSFSGRYEQYF
14	TRBV7-2	TRBJ2-3	CASSAGLHTDTQYF
19	TRBV29-1	TRBJ2-1	CSVEGWLAGELTGINEQFF
19	TRBV4-1	TRBJ2-5	CASSQVSGTSVSRIKTQYF
15	TRBV6-1	TRBJ2-3	CASSDQGVGADTQYF
14	TRBV28	TRBJ2-4	CASSPPVISDIQYF
14	TRBV2	TRBJ2-1	CASSEGTGNNEQFF
13	TRBV25-1	TRBJ2-1	CASSVGQGHEQFF
13	TRBV5-6	TRBJ2-5	CASSLAGAETQYF
13	TRBV2	TRBJ2-1	CASSESGYNEQFF
15	TRBV2	TRBJ2-1	CASSASRSSYNEQFF
12	TRBV5-5	TRBJ2-5	CASSFLQEGQYF
14	TRBV7-8	TRBJ2-3	CASSSRDRTDTQYF
14	TRBV7-6	TRBJ2-7	CASSLSGTVSEQYF
13	TRBV19	TRBJ1-1	CASDRGWNTEAFF
17	TRBV4-1	TRBJ2-5	CASSRPSDRVISETQYF
12	TRBV10-2	TRBJ1-4	CASRTGGEKLFF
15	TRBV14	TRBJ2-7	CASSPEHYPTYEQYF
18	TRBV7-8	TRBJ2-5	CASSPPGAGGYYAETQYF
15	TRBV6-1	TRBJ2-1	CASSEEAGGGGEQFF
15	TRBV7-8	TRBJ1-1	CASGSDGQLNTEAFF
15	TRBV5-1	TRBJ1-1	CASSPEDRGRTEAFF
14	TRBV19	TRBJ2-1	CASQREGSYNEQFF
15	TRBV5-1	TRBJ1-1	CASRAVVQLNTEAFF
17	TRBV5-6	TRBJ2-7	CASSPTGTGGIWGEQYF
12	TRBV10-3	TRBJ2-7	CAIMGLEYEQYF
13	TRBV9	TRBJ2-3	CASSQDREDTQYF
16	TRBV18	TRBJ2-5	CASSPTQSAGGETQYF
13	TRBV7-2	TRBJ1-2	CASSLKGGGGYTF
13	TRBV4-1	TRBJ1-1	CASSHGRGAEAFF
13	TRBV6-5	TRBJ1-2	CASAGGRHYGYTF
11	TRBV2	TRBJ2-3	CASSQRDTQYF
13	TRBV7-2	TRBJ2-7	CASRTGAPYEQYF
15	TRBV5-6	TRBJ1-1	CASSPPGQGWTEAFF
12	TRBV10-3	TRBJ1-2	CAIAEPPYGYTF
15	TRBV11-2	TRBJ2-3	CASSHRTRATDTQYF
15	TRBV19	TRBJ2-2	CASSPGQINTGELFF
13	TRBV27	TRBJ1-6	CASSLGDNSPLHF
13	TRBV19	TRBJ1-1	CASRKSDRVEAFF
15	TRBV30	TRBJ2-5	CAWSPLGAGQETQYF
15	TRBV6-5	TRBJ2-3	CASHDSGRGGNTQYF
14	TRBV2	TRBJ1-2	CASTGGAVVHGYTF
14	TRBV11-1	TRBJ2-5	CASSLELAGETQYF
13	TRBV19	TRBJ1-1	CASTFPRDREAFF